This T cell receptor (beta chain) was obtained from a study of shared T cell receptors in the human thymus. Germline CDR1 is LNHNV and CDR2 is YYDKDF (reference sequence). CDR3 length: 16 amino acids. V shed 4 bases, J shed 4 bases, and the junction held 9 bases outside the gene matches. Sequenced by immunoSEQ multiplex PCR; TCRdb stores in-frame clones only, minus some. This repertoire shows hundreds of thousands of clones, roughly 90% found once; its top ten account for about 0.01%. A further study also used this sample, focusing on human thymus T cells.

Specimen: thymocytes. V usage is TRBV15 and J usage is TRBJ2-1; 8 bases agree with TRBD2. The source of this sequence is a boy less than two years old with a congenital heart defect. Here the CDR3 DNA reads TGTGCCACCAGCATACAGCGGGAGTCGGTGTACAATGAGCAGTTCTTC. Its translation is CATSIQRESVYNEQFF.